These 6 T cell receptor beta chains came from one sample sequenced in a study of PD-L1 blockade in urothelial cancer. Using immunoSEQ multiplex PCR, the repertoire was profiled, and TCRdb retains in-frame clones only, with some absent. The profile covers just under 40,000 clones, with more than 85% appearing a single time and around 1.8% taken by the ten largest. This specimen was PBMCs, taken around atezolizumab (anti-PD-L1) treatment. These receptors were taken from a man aged 55-75 years with urothelial cancer.

This rearrangement joins TRBV14 to TRBJ2-3; 10 positions agree with TRBD2. V lost 5 bases to trimming and J lost 3 bases; unmatched junction nucleotides: 8. The CDR3 is 16 amino acids. Germline V gene lookup returns CDR1 SGHDN and CDR2 FVKESK. In DNA form, the CDR3 reads TGTGCCAGCAGCTCGCTAGCGGGAGCCTATACAGATACGCAGTATTTT. It codes for CASSSLAGAYTDTQYF.

The J gene is TRBJ2-3, the V gene TRBV28, with unresolved D. Germline-derived CDR1 and CDR2 are MDHEN and SYDVKM. The germline V and J ends were trimmed by 4 bases and 2 bases, with 7 bases remaining between them. The CDR3 has 13 amino acids. The CDR3 DNA reads as TGTGCCAGCAGTTATCAAATCACAGATACGCAGTATTTT. Translating gives CASSYQITDTQYF.

V usage is TRBV7-2 and J usage is TRBJ2-3, with 7 bases that match TRBD2. V dropped 2 bases and J dropped 4; count of bases not matched to a gene: 6. Germline V lookup: CDR1 SGHTA, CDR2 FQGNSA. This CDR3 has 15 residues. CDR3 bases: TGTGCCAGCAGCTTATCGAGCGGGGCGGCAGATACGCAGTATTTT. Encoded protein: CASSLSSGAADTQYF.

This chain joins TRBV15 and TRBJ2-7; perhaps TRBD2 as D (5 bases). Germline CDR1 LNHNV, CDR2 YYDKDF (reference sequence). This CDR3 is 13 amino acids long. V lost 2 bases, J lost 3 bases, and 8 bases lay in between. CDR3 coding DNA: TGTGCCACCAGCAGACGGGGTAACTACGAGCAGTACTTC. Translating it yields CATSRRGNYEQYF.

The J gene is TRBJ1-5, the V gene TRBV28, with TRBD1 identical over 9 bases. The CDR3 length is 17 residues. J gave up 7 bases and V 6 bases, and 16 bases lay outside the gene matches. Germline V gene data show CDR1 as MDHEN and CDR2 as SYDVKM. Here the CDR3 reads CASSLLTGGSLGQPQHF. The DNA of the CDR3 is TGTGCCAGCAGCCTTTTGACAGGGGGGTCGTTGGGGCAGCCCCAGCATTTT.

The V gene is TRBV6-6, the J gene TRBJ1-4; D is unresolved. The germline V and J ends were trimmed by 0 bases and 6 bases, with 11 bases remaining between them. CDR1 and CDR2 from the germline V gene are MNHNY and SVGAGI (reference sequence). This CDR3 comprises 15 residues. This CDR3 is CASSYSLLSHEKLFF. The CDR3 DNA follows: TGTGCCAGCAGTTACTCGCTATTGAGCCATGAAAAACTGTTTTTT.